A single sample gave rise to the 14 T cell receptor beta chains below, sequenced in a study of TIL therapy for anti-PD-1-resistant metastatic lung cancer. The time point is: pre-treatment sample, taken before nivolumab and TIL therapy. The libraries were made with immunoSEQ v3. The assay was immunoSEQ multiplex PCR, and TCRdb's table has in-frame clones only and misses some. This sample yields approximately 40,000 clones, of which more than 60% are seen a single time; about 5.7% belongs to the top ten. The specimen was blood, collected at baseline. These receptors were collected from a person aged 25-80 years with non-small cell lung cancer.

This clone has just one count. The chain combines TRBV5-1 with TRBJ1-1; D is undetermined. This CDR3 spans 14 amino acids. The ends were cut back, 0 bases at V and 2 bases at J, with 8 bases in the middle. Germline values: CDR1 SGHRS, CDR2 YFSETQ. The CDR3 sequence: CASSLEAANTEAFF. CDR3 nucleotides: TGCGCCAGCAGCTTGGAAGCCGCTAACACTGAAGCTTTCTTT.

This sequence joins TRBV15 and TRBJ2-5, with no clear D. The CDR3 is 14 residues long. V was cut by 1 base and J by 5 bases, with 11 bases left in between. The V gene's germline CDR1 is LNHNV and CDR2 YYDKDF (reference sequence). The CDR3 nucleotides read TGTGCCACCAGCAGAGGCTCCCTTGCGGAGACCCAGTACTTC. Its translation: CATSRGSLAETQYF.

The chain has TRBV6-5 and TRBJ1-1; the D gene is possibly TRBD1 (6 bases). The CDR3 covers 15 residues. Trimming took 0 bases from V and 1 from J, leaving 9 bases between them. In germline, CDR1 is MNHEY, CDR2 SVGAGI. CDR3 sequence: CASSYSRDKNTEAFF. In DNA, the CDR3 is TGTGCCAGCAGTTACTCTAGGGACAAGAACACTGAAGCTTTCTTT.

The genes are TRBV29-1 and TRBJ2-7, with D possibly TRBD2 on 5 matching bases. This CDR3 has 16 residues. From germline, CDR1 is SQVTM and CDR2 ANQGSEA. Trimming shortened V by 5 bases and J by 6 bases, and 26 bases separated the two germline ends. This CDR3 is CSVSDPRGNGKIEQYF. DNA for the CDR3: TGCAGCGTTTCCGACCCCCGGGGAAATGGCAAGATCGAGCAGTACTTC.

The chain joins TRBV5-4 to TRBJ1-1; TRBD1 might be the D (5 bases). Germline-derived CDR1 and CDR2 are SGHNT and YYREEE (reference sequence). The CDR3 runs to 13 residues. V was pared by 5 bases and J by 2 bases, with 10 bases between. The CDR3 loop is CASRPGDNTEAFF. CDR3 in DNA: TGTGCCAGCAGGCCGGGGGATAACACTGAAGCTTTCTTT. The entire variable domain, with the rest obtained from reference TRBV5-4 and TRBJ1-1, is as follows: ETGVTQSPTHLIKTRGQQVTLRCSSQSGHNTVSWYQQALGQGPQFIFQYYREEENGRGNFPPRFSGLQFPNYSSELNVNALELDDSALYLCASRPGDNTEAFFGQGTRLTVV.

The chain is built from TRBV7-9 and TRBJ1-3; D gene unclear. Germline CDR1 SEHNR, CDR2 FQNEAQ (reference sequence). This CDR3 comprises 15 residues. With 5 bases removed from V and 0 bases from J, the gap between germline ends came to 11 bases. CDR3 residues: CASSPDGFSGNTIYF. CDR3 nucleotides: TGTGCCAGCAGCCCGGACGGATTCTCTGGAAACACCATATATTTT.

The CDR3 DNA is TGTGCCAGCACAGGACTGCCCCCCTACGAGCAGTACTTC. Translating it yields CASTGLPPYEQYF. The gene calls are TRBV2 and TRBJ2-7; D might be TRBD2 (5 bases). V gave up 7 bases and J gave up 2 bases, with 12 bases separating them. The CDR3 loop spans 13 amino acids. Germline CDR1 and CDR2: SNHLY and FYNNEI.

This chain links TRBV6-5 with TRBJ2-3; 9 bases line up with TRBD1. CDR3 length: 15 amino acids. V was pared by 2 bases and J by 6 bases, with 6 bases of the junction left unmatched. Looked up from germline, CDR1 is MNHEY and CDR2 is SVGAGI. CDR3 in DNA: TGTGCCAGCAGTTACCTCGGGACAGGGAAGGATACGCAGTATTTT. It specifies CASSYLGTGKDTQYF.

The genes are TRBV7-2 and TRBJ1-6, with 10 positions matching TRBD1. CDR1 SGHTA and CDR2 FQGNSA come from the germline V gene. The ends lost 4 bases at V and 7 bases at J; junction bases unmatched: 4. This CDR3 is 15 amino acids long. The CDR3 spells CASSSGQGENSPLHF. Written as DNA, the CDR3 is TGTGCCAGCAGCTCCGGACAGGGGGAAAATTCACCCCTCCACTTT.

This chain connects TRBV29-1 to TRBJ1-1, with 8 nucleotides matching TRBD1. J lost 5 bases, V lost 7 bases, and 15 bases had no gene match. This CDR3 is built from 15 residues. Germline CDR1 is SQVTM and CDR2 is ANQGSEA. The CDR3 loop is CSGDNPGGGRTEAFF. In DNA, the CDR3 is TGCAGCGGGGACAACCCAGGGGGCGGTAGGACTGAAGCTTTCTTT.

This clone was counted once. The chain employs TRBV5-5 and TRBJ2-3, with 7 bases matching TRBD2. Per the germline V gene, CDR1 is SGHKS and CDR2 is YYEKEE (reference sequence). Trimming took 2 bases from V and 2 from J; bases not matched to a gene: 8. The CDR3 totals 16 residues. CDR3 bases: TGTGCCAGCAGCTTATCGGGGGGAGGACTCACAGATACGCAGTATTTT. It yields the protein CASSLSGGGLTDTQYF.

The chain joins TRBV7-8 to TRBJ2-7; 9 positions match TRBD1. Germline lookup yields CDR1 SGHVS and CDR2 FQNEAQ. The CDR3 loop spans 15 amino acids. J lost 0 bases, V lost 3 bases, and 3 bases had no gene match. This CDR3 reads CASSFRQGGSYEQYF. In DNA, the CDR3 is TGTGCCAGCAGCTTCAGACAGGGGGGCTCCTACGAGCAGTACTTC. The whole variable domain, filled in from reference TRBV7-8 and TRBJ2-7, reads GAGVSQSPRYKVAKRGQDVALRCDPISGHVSLFWYQQALGQGPEFLTYFQNEAQLDKSGLPSDRFFAERPEGSVSTLKIQRTQQEDSAVYLCASSFRQGGSYEQYFGPGTRLTVT.

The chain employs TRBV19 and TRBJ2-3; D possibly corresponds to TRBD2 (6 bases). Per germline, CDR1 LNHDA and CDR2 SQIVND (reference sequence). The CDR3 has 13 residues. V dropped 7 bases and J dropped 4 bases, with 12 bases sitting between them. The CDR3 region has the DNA TGTGCCAGTAAGGAGTGGGGGGCAGATACGCAGTATTTT. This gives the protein CASKEWGADTQYF.

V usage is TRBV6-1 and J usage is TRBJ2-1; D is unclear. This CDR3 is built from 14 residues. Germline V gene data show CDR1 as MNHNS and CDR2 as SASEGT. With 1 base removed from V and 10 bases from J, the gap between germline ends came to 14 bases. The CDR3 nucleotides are TGTGCCAGCAGTGAAGTAGGGATTGCTGTAGAGCAGTTCTTC. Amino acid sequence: CASSEVGIAVEQFF.